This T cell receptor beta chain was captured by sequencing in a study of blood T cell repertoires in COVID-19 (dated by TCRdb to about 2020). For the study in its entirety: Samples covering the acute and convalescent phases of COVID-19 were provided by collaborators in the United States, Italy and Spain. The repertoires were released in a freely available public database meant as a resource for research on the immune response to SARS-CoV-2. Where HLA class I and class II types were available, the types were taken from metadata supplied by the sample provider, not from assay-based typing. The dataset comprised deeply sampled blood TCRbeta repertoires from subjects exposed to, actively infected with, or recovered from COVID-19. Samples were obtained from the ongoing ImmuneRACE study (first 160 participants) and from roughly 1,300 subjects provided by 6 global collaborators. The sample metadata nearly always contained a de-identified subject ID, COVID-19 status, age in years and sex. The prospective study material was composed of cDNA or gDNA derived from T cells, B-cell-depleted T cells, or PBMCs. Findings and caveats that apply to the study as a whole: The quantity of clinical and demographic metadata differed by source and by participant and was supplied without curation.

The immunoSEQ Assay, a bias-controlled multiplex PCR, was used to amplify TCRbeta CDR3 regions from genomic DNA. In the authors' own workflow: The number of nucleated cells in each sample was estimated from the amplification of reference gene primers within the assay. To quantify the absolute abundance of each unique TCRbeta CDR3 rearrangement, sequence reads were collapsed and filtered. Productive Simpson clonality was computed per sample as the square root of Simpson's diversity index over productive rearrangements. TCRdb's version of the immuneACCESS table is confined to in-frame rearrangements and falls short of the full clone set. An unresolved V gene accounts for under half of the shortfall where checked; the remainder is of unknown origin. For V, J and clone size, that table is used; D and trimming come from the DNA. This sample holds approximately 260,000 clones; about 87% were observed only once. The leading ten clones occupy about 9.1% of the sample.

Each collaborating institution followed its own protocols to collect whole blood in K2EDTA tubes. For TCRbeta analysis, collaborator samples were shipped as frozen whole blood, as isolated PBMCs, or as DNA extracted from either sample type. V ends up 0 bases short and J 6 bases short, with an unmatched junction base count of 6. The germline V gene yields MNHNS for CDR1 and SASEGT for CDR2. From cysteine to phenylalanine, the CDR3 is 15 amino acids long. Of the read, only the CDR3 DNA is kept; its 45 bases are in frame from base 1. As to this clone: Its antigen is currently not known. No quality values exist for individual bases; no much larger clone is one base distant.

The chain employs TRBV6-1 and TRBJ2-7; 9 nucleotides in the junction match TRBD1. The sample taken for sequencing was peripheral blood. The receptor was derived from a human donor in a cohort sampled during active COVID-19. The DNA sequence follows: TGTGCCAGCAGTGAAGCTGGGACAGGGAAGGGCGAGCAGTACTTC. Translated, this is CASSEAGTGKGEQYF.